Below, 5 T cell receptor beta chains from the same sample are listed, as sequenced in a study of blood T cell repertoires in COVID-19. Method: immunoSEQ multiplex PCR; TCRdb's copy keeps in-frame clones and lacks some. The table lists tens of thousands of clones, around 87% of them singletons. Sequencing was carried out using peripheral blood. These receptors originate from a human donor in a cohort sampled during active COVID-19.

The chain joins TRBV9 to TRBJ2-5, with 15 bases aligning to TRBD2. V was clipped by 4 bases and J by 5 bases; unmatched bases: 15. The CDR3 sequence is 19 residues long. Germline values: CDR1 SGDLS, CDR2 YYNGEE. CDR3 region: CASSPSGTSGGPKEETQYF. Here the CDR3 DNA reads TGTGCCAGCAGCCCTTCCGGGACTAGCGGGGGGCCCAAAGAGGAGACCCAGTACTTC.

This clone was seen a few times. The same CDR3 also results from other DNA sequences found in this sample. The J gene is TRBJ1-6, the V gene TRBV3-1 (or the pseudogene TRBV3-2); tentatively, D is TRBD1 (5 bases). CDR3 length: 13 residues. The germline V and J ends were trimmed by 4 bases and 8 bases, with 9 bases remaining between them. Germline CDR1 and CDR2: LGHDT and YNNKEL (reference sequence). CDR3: CASSLSGDSPLHF. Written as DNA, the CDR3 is TGTGCCAGCAGCCTGTCGGGGGATTCACCCCTCCACTTT.

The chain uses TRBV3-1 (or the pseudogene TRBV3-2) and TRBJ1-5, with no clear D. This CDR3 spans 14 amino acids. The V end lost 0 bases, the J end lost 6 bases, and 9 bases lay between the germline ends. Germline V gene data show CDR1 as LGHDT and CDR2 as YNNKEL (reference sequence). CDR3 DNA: TGTGCCAGCAGCCAAGATGGCCGTTTTCAGCCCCAGCATTTT. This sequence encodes CASSQDGRFQPQHF.

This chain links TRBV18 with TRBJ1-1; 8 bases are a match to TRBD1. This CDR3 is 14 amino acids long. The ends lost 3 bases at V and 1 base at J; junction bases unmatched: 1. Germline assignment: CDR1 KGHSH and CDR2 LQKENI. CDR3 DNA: TGTGCCAGCTCACCCCAGGGGGCGAACACTGAAGCTTTCTTT. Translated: CASSPQGANTEAFF.

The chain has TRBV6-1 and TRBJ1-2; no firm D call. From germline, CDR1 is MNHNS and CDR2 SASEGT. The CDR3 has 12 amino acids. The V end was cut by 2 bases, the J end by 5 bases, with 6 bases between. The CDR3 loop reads CASSETPYGYTF. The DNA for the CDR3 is TGTGCCAGCAGTGAAACACCTTATGGCTACACCTTC.